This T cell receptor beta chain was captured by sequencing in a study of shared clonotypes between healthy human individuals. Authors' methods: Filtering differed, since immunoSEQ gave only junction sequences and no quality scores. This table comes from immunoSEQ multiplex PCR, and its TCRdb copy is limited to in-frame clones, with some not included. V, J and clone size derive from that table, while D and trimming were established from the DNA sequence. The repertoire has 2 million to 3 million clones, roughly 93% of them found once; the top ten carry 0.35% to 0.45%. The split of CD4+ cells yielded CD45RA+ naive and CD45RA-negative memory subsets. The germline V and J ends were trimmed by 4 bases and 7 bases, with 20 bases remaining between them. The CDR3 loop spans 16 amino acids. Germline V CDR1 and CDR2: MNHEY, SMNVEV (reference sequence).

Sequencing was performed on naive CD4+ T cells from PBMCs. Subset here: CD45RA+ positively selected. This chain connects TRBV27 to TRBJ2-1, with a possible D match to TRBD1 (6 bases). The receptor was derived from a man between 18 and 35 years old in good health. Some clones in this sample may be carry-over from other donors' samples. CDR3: CASSSIQGRPGNEQFF. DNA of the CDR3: TGTGCCAGCAGTTCAATCCAGGGGCGCCCGGGGAATGAGCAGTTCTTC.